These T cell receptor beta chains were read from a single sample in a study of T cells in Graves' hyperthyroidism and ophthalmopathy. MiXCR, run by TCRdb on the multiplex PCR reads, gives a single entry per CDR3 protein. The data show fewer than 500,000 distinct CDR3 sequences, with roughly 14% seen just once and less than 15% held by the top ten. The specimen was blood. These TCRs come from a man younger than 35 with Graves' ophthalmopathy. CDR3s include the opening cysteine and the closing phenylalanine or tryptophan. The order of the fields is CDR3 protein, CDR3 DNA, V gene, J gene, clone size, D gene. A D gene is named only where the DNA matches it firmly. Only some rows state a clone size, as once, few, many or a class for expanded clones.

CDR3 protein: CASSPGGIGNQPQHF; CDR3 DNA: TGTGCCAGCAGTCCAGGGGGGATAGGCAATCAGCCCCAGCATTTT; V gene: TRBV2; J gene: TRBJ1-5; clone size: .; D gene: TRBD1
CDR3 protein: CASSYPAGAKRDIQYF; CDR3 DNA: TGTGCCAGCAGTTACCCAGCCGGGGCCAAACGGGACATTCAGTACTTC; V gene: TRBV6-9; J gene: TRBJ2-4; clone size: .; D gene: .
CDR3 protein: CASSQDVSYGYTF; CDR3 DNA: TGCGCCAGCAGCCAAGATGTCAGCTATGGCTACACCTTC; V gene: TRBV4-1; J gene: TRBJ1-2; clone size: few; D gene: .
CDR3 protein: CATSSKWTGGKFSYNSPLHF; CDR3 DNA: TGTGCCACCAGCAGCAAATGGACAGGGGGCAAATTCTCCTATAATTCACCCCTCCACTTT; V gene: TRBV15; J gene: TRBJ1-6; clone size: many; D gene: TRBD1
CDR3 protein: CASSYTVDSYEQYF; CDR3 DNA: TGTGCCAGCAGTTACACGGTAGACTCCTACGAGCAGTACTTC; V gene: TRBV6-5; J gene: TRBJ2-7; clone size: .; D gene: .
CDR3 protein: CASSQDIRVNTEAFF; CDR3 DNA: TGCGCCAGCAGCCAAGATATCAGGGTGAACACTGAAGCTTTCTTT; V gene: TRBV4-1; J gene: TRBJ1-1; clone size: many; D gene: .
CDR3 protein: CASSRTEQHTEAFF; CDR3 DNA: TGCGCCAGCAGTCGGACAGAGCAGCACACTGAAGCTTTCTTT; V gene: TRBV4-1; J gene: TRBJ1-1; clone size: many; D gene: .
CDR3 protein: CASSYTQNSPLHF; CDR3 DNA: TGTGCCAGCAGTTACACGCAGAATTCACCCCTCCACTTT; V gene: TRBV6-6; J gene: TRBJ1-6; clone size: .; D gene: .
CDR3 protein: CASSRRELGGELFF; CDR3 DNA: TGTGCCAGTAGTAGACGGGAGCTCGGCGGGGAGCTGTTTTTT; V gene: TRBV2; J gene: TRBJ2-2; clone size: .; D gene: .
CDR3 protein: CASSHSGTGEEKLFF; CDR3 DNA: TGTGCCAGCAGTCACTCCGGGACAGGGGAGGAAAAACTGTTTTTT; V gene: TRBV6-5; J gene: TRBJ1-4; clone size: many; D gene: TRBD1
CDR3 protein: CAISEGYSGGQETQYF; CDR3 DNA: TGTGCCATCAGTGAAGGATATAGCGGTGGGCAAGAGACCCAGTACTTC; V gene: TRBV10-3; J gene: TRBJ2-5; clone size: many; D gene: .
CDR3 protein: CASSLDNLANYGYTF; CDR3 DNA: TGTGCCAGCAGCTTAGATAACCTAGCTAACTATGGCTACACCTTC; V gene: TRBV7-9; J gene: TRBJ1-2; clone size: many; D gene: .
CDR3 protein: CASSLDVHYGYTF; CDR3 DNA: TGTGCCAGCAGTTTAGACGTCCACTATGGCTACACCTTC; V gene: TRBV7-3; J gene: TRBJ1-2; clone size: .; D gene: .
CDR3 protein: CASSDGQTLQETQYF; CDR3 DNA: TGTGCCAGCAGTGACGGACAGACACTACAAGAGACCCAGTACTTC; V gene: TRBV27; J gene: TRBJ2-5; clone size: few; D gene: .
CDR3 protein: CASSQGHVGTDTQYF; CDR3 DNA: TGTGCCAGCAGCCAGGGGCACGTGGGCACAGATACGCAGTATTTT; V gene: TRBV3-1; J gene: TRBJ2-3; clone size: few; D gene: .
CDR3 protein: CARSPGLAGEGYEQYF; CDR3 DNA: TGTGCTCGCAGCCCGGGACTAGCGGGAGAGGGCTACGAGCAGTACTTC; V gene: TRBV7-7; J gene: TRBJ2-7; clone size: .; D gene: TRBD2
CDR3 protein: CATSRDRGSSYNEQFF; CDR3 DNA: TGTGCCACCAGCAGAGATCGGGGGAGCTCCTACAATGAGCAGTTCTTC; V gene: TRBV15; J gene: TRBJ2-1; clone size: many; D gene: .
CDR3 protein: CASSLAWQHNSPLHF; CDR3 DNA: TGTGCCAGCAGTTTAGCATGGCAGCATAATTCACCCCTCCACTTT; V gene: TRBV12-3/TRBV12-4; J gene: TRBJ1-6; clone size: many; D gene: .
CDR3 protein: CASSKRTGTGYVGTEAFF; CDR3 DNA: TGCGCCAGCAGCAAAAGAACCGGGACAGGATACGTGGGCACTGAAGCTTTCTTT; V gene: TRBV5-1; J gene: TRBJ1-1; clone size: many; D gene: TRBD1
CDR3 protein: CASSLAGGPGEQYF; CDR3 DNA: TGTGCCAGCAGTCTAGCGGGAGGGCCAGGGGAGCAGTACTTC; V gene: TRBV13; J gene: TRBJ2-7; clone size: many; D gene: TRBD2
CDR3 protein: CASSHLAGDPDTQYF; CDR3 DNA: TGTGCCAGCAGCCATCTAGCGGGAGATCCAGATACGCAGTATTTT; V gene: TRBV3-1; J gene: TRBJ2-3; clone size: many; D gene: TRBD2
CDR3 protein: CASSLSGGESNQPQHF; CDR3 DNA: TGTGCCAGCAGCCTATCAGGTGGTGAAAGCAATCAGCCCCAGCATTTT; V gene: TRBV3-1; J gene: TRBJ1-5; clone size: many; D gene: .
CDR3 protein: CASSVEPGDYGYTF; CDR3 DNA: TGTGCCAGCAGCGTAGAACCAGGGGACTATGGCTACACCTTC; V gene: TRBV9; J gene: TRBJ1-2; clone size: few; D gene: .
CDR3 protein: CASSYSWWGNRKGLPNYEQYF; CDR3 DNA: TGTGCCAGCAGTTATAGTTGGTGGGGGAACCGTAAAGGCTTACCTAACTACGAGCAGTACTTC; V gene: TRBV6-2/TRBV6-3; J gene: TRBJ2-7; clone size: .; D gene: .
CDR3 protein: CASSLNFNYGYTF; CDR3 DNA: TGTGCCAGCAGTTTAAACTTTAACTATGGCTACACCTTC; V gene: TRBV12-3/TRBV12-4; J gene: TRBJ1-2; clone size: many; D gene: .
CDR3 protein: CATSRDRAGGGETQYF; CDR3 DNA: TGTGCCACCAGCAGAGATAGGGCGGGGGGGGGCGAGACCCAGTACTTC; V gene: TRBV15; J gene: TRBJ2-5; clone size: many; D gene: TRBD2
CDR3 protein: CASSQDPGARYGYTF; CDR3 DNA: TGCGCCAGCAGCCAAGATCCGGGGGCGCGTTATGGCTACACCTTC; V gene: TRBV4-1; J gene: TRBJ1-2; clone size: .; D gene: .
CDR3 protein: CASREEQGSGNTEAFF; CDR3 DNA: TGCGCCAGCAGGGAAGAACAGGGTAGCGGCAACACTGAAGCTTTCTTT; V gene: TRBV5-1; J gene: TRBJ1-1; clone size: .; D gene: .
CDR3 protein: CASSLSGVSYEQYF; CDR3 DNA: TGTGCCAGCAGCTTATCAGGGGTCAGCTACGAGCAGTACTTC; V gene: TRBV7-9; J gene: TRBJ2-7; clone size: many; D gene: .
CDR3 protein: CASTGWKADTQYF; CDR3 DNA: TGTGCCAGCACCGGTTGGAAGGCAGATACGCAGTATTTT; V gene: TRBV2; J gene: TRBJ2-3; clone size: many; D gene: .
CDR3 protein: CASTDRLAGSTYEQYF; CDR3 DNA: TGTGCCAGCACTGACAGGCTAGCGGGGAGTACCTACGAGCAGTACTTC; V gene: TRBV2; J gene: TRBJ2-7; clone size: many; D gene: TRBD2
CDR3 protein: CSADTGNSPLHF; CDR3 DNA: TGCAGTGCTGACACAGGGAATTCACCCCTCCACTTT; V gene: TRBV20-1; J gene: TRBJ1-6; clone size: .; D gene: .
CDR3 protein: CSVVGAGLAETQYF; CDR3 DNA: TGCAGCGTTGTCGGGGCAGGCCTCGCAGAGACCCAGTACTTC; V gene: TRBV29-1; J gene: TRBJ2-5; clone size: many; D gene: .
CDR3 protein: CASTPGGPEQFF; CDR3 DNA: TGTGCCAGCACCCCCGGGGGGCCTGAGCAGTTCTTC; V gene: TRBV27; J gene: TRBJ2-1; clone size: many; D gene: .
CDR3 protein: CSAPLAGRPYEQYF; CDR3 DNA: TGCAGTGCCCCACTAGCGGGAAGACCCTACGAGCAGTACTTC; V gene: TRBV20-1; J gene: TRBJ2-7; clone size: few; D gene: TRBD2
CDR3 protein: CASTGSNNSPLHF; CDR3 DNA: TGTGCCAGCACCGGGTCGAATAATTCACCCCTCCACTTT; V gene: TRBV6-1; J gene: TRBJ1-6; clone size: .; D gene: .
CDR3 protein: CASSPGATGELFF; CDR3 DNA: TGTGCCAGCTCACCGGGGGCCACCGGGGAGCTGTTTTTT; V gene: TRBV18; J gene: TRBJ2-2; clone size: .; D gene: .
CDR3 protein: CASGSVQGGAQETQYF; CDR3 DNA: TGTGCTAGTGGTTCGGTACAGGGAGGGGCCCAAGAGACCCAGTACTTC; V gene: TRBV12-5; J gene: TRBJ2-5; clone size: many; D gene: .
CDR3 protein: CATSAGPSQETQYF; CDR3 DNA: TGTGCCACCAGTGCCGGCCCGTCGCAAGAGACCCAGTACTTC; V gene: TRBV24-1; J gene: TRBJ2-5; clone size: .; D gene: .
CDR3 protein: CSARTYDRGGSYEQYF; CDR3 DNA: TGCAGTGCTAGAACCTATGACAGGGGCGGAAGCTACGAGCAGTACTTC; V gene: TRBV20-1; J gene: TRBJ2-7; clone size: many; D gene: TRBD1
CDR3 protein: CASSQEPRRVEKLFF; CDR3 DNA: TGTGCCAGCAGCCAAGAACCCAGGAGAGTCGAAAAACTGTTTTTT; V gene: TRBV3-1; J gene: TRBJ1-4; clone size: many; D gene: .
CDR3 protein: CASRPNLGDAAFF; CDR3 DNA: TGTGCCAGCAGGCCAAATTTGGGGGATGCAGCTTTCTTT; V gene: TRBV6-1; J gene: TRBJ1-1; clone size: many; D gene: .